This T cell receptor beta chain comes out of a study of CD8 T cells in ankylosing spondylitis. Overall study results and limits: There were earlier reports of some motif variants in reactive arthritis synovial fluid and blood. Disease-linked clones reportedly showed significant enrichment in matched ankylosing spondylitis synovial fluid. Several highly homologous variants formed a TCR beta motif that appeared characteristic of ankylosing spondylitis blood.

J lost 1 base, V lost 2 bases, and 2 bases had no gene match. This CDR3 has 15 amino acids. Germline values: CDR1 SGHTA, CDR2 FQGNSA. Preparation of TCR beta libraries was done by quantitative 5'-RACE with molecular barcodes. One entry per CDR3 protein, called by TCRdb with MiXCR from the 5' RACE reads. This table has 750,000 to 850,000 distinct CDR3 sequences, approximately 12% appearing once. This clonotype was seen more than once but under ten times. The antigen is unknown. The rearrangement joins TRBV7-2 to TRBJ2-1; 7 bases line up with TRBD2. The specimen was blood, either unsorted or a sorted T cell fraction (not recorded which). The clonotype originates from a male donor with ankylosing spondylitis. The CDR3 protein is CASSLMGGSYNEQFF. Written as DNA, the CDR3 is TGTGCCAGCAGCTTAATGGGGGGGTCCTACAATGAGCAGTTCTTC.